This T cell receptor (beta chain) was documented in a study of beta chain features in type 1 diabetes. All of the sorted populations showed purity greater than 98%. A few counts support this clone. Its specificity is not known. General study results and limits: In the patient group, naive, central memory and Treg TCRB repertoires seemed more alike than in the healthy donor group.

The CDR3 runs to 13 residues. V gave up 5 bases and J gave up 3 bases, with 11 bases separating them. Per germline, CDR1 SQVTM and CDR2 ANQGSEA. Isolated RNA was reverse transcribed in full, so expressed TCRB transcripts were sequenced. It was found that naive, central memory and regulatory T cell samples averaged around 3.5 million reads. The method was immunoSEQ multiplex PCR; TCRdb's version includes in-frame clones alone and lacks a portion of them. Here the sample spans about 290,000 clones, 8% being singletons. The chain carries TRBV29-1 and TRBJ2-1; perhaps TRBD2 as D (6 bases). Sequenced input: central memory CD4+ T cells from blood. This TCR derives from a woman between 18 and 29 years old in good health. The CDR3: CSVPISGYNEQFF. In nucleotides, the CDR3 is TGCAGCGTTCCAATTAGCGGCTACAATGAGCAGTTCTTC.